This TCR beta chain was retrieved from a study of tumor-infiltrating lymphocytes in primary liver carcinoma. About the research overall: By surgical resection, the patients were treated for their primary liver carcinoma.

With around 520 ng total RNA as template and a constant-region primer, TCR beta cDNA was made. Libraries of TCR beta came from three nested multiplex PCR rounds with slightly modified ARM-PCR. TCRdb re-called the multiplex PCR reads with MiXCR, one entry per CDR3 protein. The sample shows 250,000 to 400,000 distinct CDR3 sequences, over 55% of them seen only once. RNA was extracted from whole blood without cell sorting, alongside germline DNA. The clonotype originates from a man aged 40-49 years with primary liver carcinoma and hepatitis B virus infection. Sequencing was carried out using peripheral blood.

The CDR3 sequence: CASNRGVAGGEQYF. The CDR3 coding sequence is TGTGCCAGCAATCGTGGAGTAGCGGGAGGCGAGCAGTACTTC. This chain uses TRBV6-5 with TRBJ2-7; 10 nucleotides agree with TRBD2. CDR1 is MNHEY and CDR2 is SVGAGI in the germline V gene. V lost 7 bases and J lost 6; bases outside the gene matches: 9. The CDR3 has 14 amino acids.